The present T cell receptor (beta chain) was sequenced within a study of CD4 T cells in relation to SARS-CoV-2 and coronaviruses. Overall study context: Negative control cultures got HIV-1 Nef peptides or no peptide. Study-level results: In around 60% of donors, memory CD4+ clonotypes crossrecognized SARS-CoV-2 and at least one common cold coronavirus spike.

The unexposed donors gave CD4+ T cells in about 2011-2018, prior to COVID-19. Isolation of CD4+ T cells took place after roughly nine days in culture. On days 3 and 7, cultures got half fresh IL-2 medium. Turning to this clone: The antigen remains unidentified.

The CDR3 consists of 15 residues. V lost 4 bases to trimming and J lost 5 bases; unmatched junction nucleotides: 8. The germline V gene has CDR1 MDHEN and CDR2 SYDVKM. The table came from immunoSEQ multiplex PCR; TCRdb's copy has only in-frame clones and leaves some out. Of approximately 20,000 clones listed, approximately 68% are singletons. The V gene is TRBV28, the J gene TRBJ1-2; 9 bases line up with TRBD1. Sample: CD4+ T cells from PBMCs, cultured in vitro. This clonotype originated in a human donor in good health. The CDR3 reads CASSYRDRVWYGYTF. The CDR3 DNA reads as TGTGCCAGCAGTTACCGGGACAGGGTATGGTATGGCTACACCTTC.